The sequence of this T cell receptor (beta chain) was determined in a study of blood T cell repertoires in COVID-19. Germline lookup yields CDR1 MNHEY and CDR2 SMNVEV (reference sequence). V dropped 6 bases and J dropped 4 bases, with 16 bases sitting between them. The CDR3 extends over 15 amino acids. The protocol was immunoSEQ multiplex PCR, while the TCRdb copy is restricted to in-frame clones and leaves out a portion. The table includes 360,000 or so clones, almost 90% detected once. V gene TRBV27 combines with J gene TRBJ2-1, with D perhaps matching TRBD2 (5 bases). This TCR came from a woman aged 25 to 39 who had been exposed to COVID-19. Sequencing input: PBMCs or T cells enriched from blood (not recorded which). The CDR3 bases are TGTGCCAGCAGCCACCGGACCCGGGAATACAATGAGCAGTTCTTC. Translated: CASSHRTREYNEQFF.